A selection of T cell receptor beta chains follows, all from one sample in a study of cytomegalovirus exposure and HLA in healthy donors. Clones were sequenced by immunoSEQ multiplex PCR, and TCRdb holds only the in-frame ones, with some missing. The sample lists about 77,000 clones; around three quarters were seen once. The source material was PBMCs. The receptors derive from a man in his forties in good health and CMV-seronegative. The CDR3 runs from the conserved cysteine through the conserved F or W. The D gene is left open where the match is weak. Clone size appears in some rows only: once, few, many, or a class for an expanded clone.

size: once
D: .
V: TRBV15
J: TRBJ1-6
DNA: TGTGCCACCAGCAGAGATGGGAGTAACCTCCACTTT
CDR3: CATSRDGSNLHF

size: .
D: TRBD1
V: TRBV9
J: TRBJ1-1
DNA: TGTGCCAGCAGCCCACCGGGACAGGGGAACACTGAAGCTTTCTTT
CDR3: CASSPPGQGNTEAFF

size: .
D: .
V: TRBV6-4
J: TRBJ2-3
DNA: TGTGCCAGCAGTGTAGGGGTGGCTAGCACAGATACGCAGTATTTT
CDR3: CASSVGVASTDTQYF

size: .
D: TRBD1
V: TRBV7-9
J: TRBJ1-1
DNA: TGTGCCAGCAGCTTCTCTTACAGGGGGGACACTGAAGCTTTCTTT
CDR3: CASSFSYRGDTEAFF

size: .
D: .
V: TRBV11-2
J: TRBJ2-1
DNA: TGTGCCAGCAGCTTAGCTTTGGGCGGGCCCCATGAGCAGTTCTTC
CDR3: CASSLALGGPHEQFF

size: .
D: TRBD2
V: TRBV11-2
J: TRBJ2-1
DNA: TGTGCCAGCAGCTTAGGAGGTAGCGGGGGGGATGAGCAGTTCTTC
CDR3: CASSLGGSGGDEQFF

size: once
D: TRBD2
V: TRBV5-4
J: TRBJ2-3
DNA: TGTGCCAGCAGATCCGGGACTAGCGCCACAGATACGCAGTATTTT
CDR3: CASRSGTSATDTQYF

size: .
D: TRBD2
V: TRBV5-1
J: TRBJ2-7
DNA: TGCGCCAGCAGCTTGGACGCGCTAGCGGGGGGACGGGAGCAGTACTTC
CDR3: CASSLDALAGGREQYF

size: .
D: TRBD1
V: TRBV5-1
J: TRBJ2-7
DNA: TGCGCCAGCAGCTTTCACCCTCTACAGGGGTCGGACGACGAGCAGTACTTC
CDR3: CASSFHPLQGSDDEQYF

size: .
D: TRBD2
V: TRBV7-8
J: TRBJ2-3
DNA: TGTGCCAGCAGCTTACCACTAGCGGGGGGCACAGCAGATACGCAGTATTTT
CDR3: CASSLPLAGGTADTQYF

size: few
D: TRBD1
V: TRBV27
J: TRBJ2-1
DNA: TGTGCCAGCAGTGCCGGGACAGTCAATGAGCAGTTCTTC
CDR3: CASSAGTVNEQFF

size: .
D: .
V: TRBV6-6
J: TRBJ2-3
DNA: TGTGCCAGCAGTTATTACAGAGCCACAGATACGCAGTATTTT
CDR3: CASSYYRATDTQYF

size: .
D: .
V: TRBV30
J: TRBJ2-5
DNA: TGTGCCTGGAGTGTTACGCAGGAGACCCAGTACTTC
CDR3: CAWSVTQETQYF

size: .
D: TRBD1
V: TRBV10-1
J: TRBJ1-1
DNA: TGCGCCAGCAGTGAGGACAGGGCGAAAGCTTTCTTT
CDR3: CASSEDRAKAFF

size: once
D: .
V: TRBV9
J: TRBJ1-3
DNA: TGTGCCAGCAGCGTAGCTTCCGACACCATATATTTT
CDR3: CASSVASDTIYF

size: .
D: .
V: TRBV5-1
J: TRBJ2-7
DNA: TGCGCCAGCAGCTTGGCCGGTTCCTACGAGCAGTACTTC
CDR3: CASSLAGSYEQYF

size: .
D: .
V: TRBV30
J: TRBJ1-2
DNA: TGTGCCTGGAGTAGGGGTAACTATGGCTACACCTTC
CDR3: CAWSRGNYGYTF

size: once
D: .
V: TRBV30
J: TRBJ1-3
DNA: TGTGCGCGAGGGCAGCGGTCTGGAAACACCATATATTTT
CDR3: CARGQRSGNTIYF

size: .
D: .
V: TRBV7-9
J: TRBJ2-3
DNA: TGTGCCAGCAGCTTAGGTCCGGGACTCCCACGAGATACGCAGTATTTT
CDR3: CASSLGPGLPRDTQYF

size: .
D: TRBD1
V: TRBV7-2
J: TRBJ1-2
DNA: TGTGCCAGCAGCGAACCGGGACAGGGGGCCTATGGCTACACCTTC
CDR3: CASSEPGQGAYGYTF

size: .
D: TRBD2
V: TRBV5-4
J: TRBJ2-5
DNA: TGTGCCAGCAGCTCAATAGCGGGGGGTGCAGAGACCCAGTACTTC
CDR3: CASSSIAGGAETQYF

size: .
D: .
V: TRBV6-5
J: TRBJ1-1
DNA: TGTGCCAGCAGGACGGGGAACACTGAAGCTTTCTTT
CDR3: CASRTGNTEAFF

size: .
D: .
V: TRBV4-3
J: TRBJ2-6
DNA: TGCGCCAGCACCCAGCAGATCCTGGGCAACTCTGGGGCCAACGTCCTGACTTTC
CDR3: CASTQQILGNSGANVLTF

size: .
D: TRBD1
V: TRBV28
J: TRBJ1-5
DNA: TGTGCCAGCAAACCCCACCGGACAGGTGACCAGCCCCAGCATTTT
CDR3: CASKPHRTGDQPQHF

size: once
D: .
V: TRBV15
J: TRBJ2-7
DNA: TGTGCCACCAGCTTGACAGGCCGCTACGAGCAGTACTTC
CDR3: CATSLTGRYEQYF

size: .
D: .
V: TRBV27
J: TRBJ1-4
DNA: TGTGCCAGCAGTTTAAGGTCCGTGGAGACTAATGAAAAACTGTTTTTT
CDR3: CASSLRSVETNEKLFF

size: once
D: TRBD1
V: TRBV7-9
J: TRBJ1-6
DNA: TGTGCCAGCAGCTTCAAACCGGGACAGGGGGCTTCACCCCTCCACTTT
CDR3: CASSFKPGQGASPLHF

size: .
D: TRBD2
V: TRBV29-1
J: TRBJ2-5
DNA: TGCAGCTCCTGGCGGGGGGGGTCAGAGACCCAGTACTTC
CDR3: CSSWRGGSETQYF

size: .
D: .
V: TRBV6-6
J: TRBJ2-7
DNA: TGTGCCAGCGCTACTGGGACTGGAGGGAGGGAGCAGTACTTC
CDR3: CASATGTGGREQYF

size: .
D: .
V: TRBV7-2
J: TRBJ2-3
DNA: TGTGCCAGCCGCTTAGGAAGGTACTCAGGGGGGACAGATACGCAGTATTTT
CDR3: CASRLGRYSGGTDTQYF

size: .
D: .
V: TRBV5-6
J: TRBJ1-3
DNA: TGTGCCAGCAGCTTGGCCTCAGGGGACACCATATATTTT
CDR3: CASSLASGDTIYF

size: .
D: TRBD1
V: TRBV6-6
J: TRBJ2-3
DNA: TGTGCCAGCAGTCACGGGACAGGGACAGATACGCAGTATTTT
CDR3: CASSHGTGTDTQYF

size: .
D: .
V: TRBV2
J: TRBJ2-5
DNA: TGTGCCAGCAGTTATGTAACCCACGGGGAGACCCAGTACTTC
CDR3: CASSYVTHGETQYF

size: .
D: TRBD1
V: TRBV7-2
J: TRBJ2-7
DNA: TGTGCCAGCAGCTCGCCCAGGGGGACATCAACCTACGAGCAGTACTTC
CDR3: CASSSPRGTSTYEQYF

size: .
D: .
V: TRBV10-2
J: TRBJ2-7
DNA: TGCGCCAGCAGTGAGTCTCCAGTCAGCGAGCAGTACTTC
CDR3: CASSESPVSEQYF

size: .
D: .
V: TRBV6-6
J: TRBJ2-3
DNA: TGTGCCAGCAGTCTGAGAGGGATAGATACGCAGTATTTT
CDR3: CASSLRGIDTQYF

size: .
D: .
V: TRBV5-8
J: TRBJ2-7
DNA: TGTGCCAGCAGCTTGATGTGGAGGGGGCTCGACTTC
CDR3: CASSLMWRGLDF

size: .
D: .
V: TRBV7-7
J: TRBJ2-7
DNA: TGTGCTAGCAGCCTAGGGGAGCCCCCCTACGAGCAGTACTTC
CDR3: CASSLGEPPYEQYF